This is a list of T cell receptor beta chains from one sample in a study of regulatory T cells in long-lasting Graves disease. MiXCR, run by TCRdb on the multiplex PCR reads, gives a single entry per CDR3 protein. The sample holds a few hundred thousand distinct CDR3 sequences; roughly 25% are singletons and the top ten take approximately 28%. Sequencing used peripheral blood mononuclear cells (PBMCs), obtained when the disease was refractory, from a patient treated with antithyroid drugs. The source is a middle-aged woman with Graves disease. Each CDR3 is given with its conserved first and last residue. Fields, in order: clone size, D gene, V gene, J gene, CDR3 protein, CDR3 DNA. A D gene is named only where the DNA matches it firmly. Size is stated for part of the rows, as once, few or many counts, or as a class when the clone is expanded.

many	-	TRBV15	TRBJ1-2	CATSRDGADYGYTF	TGTGCCACCAGCAGAGATGGCGCGGACTATGGCTACACCTTC
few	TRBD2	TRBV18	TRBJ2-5	CASSRLAGAYEETQYF	TGTGCCAGCTCACGATTAGCGGGAGCGTACGAGGAGACCCAGTACTTC
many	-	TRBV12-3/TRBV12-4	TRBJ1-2	CASSLRRQAGGGYTF	TGTGCCAGCAGCCTTAGAAGACAGGCCGGCGGGGGCTACACCTTC
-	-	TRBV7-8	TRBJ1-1	CASSLYGVFEAFF	TGTGCCAGCAGCTTATACGGGGTTTTCGAAGCTTTCTTT
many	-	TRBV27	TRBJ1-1	CASSVGINTEAFF	TGTGCCAGCAGCGTCGGGATAAACACTGAAGCTTTCTTT
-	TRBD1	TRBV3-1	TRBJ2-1	CASSRTGRDNEQFF	TGTGCCAGCAGCAGGACAGGGCGTGACAATGAGCAGTTCTTC
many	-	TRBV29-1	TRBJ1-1	CSGLPHLNTEAFF	TGCAGCGGTCTGCCCCACTTGAACACTGAAGCTTTCTTT
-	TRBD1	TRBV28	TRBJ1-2	CASSSGQGDGYTF	TGTGCCAGCAGCTCGGGACAGGGGGACGGCTACACCTTC
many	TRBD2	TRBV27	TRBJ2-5	CASSLMASGIVKTQYF	TGTGCCAGCAGTTTAATGGCTAGCGGGATTGTAAAGACCCAGTACTTC
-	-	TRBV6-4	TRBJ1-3	CASSLRRPTIINTIYF	TGTGCCAGCAGTCTCAGACGCCCAACTATAATCAACACCATATATTTT
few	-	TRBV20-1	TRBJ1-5	CSARGGGMVQPQHF	TGCAGTGCTCGGGGGGGGGGGATGGTCCAGCCCCAGCATTTT
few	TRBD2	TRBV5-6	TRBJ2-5	CASSPLTGLAGGGETQYF	TGTGCCAGCAGCCCTTTAACCGGACTAGCGGGAGGGGGTGAGACCCAGTACTTC
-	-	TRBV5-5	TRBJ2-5	CASSPRGTWETQYF	TGTGCCAGCAGCCCCCGGGGGACCTGGGAGACCCAGTACTTC
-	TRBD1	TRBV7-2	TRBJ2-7	CASSPGGVGNRISHSYEQYF	TGTGCCAGCAGCCCAGGGGGCGTCGGGAACCGAATCTCTCACTCCTACGAGCAGTACTTC
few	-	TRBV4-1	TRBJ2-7	CASSQGRLVSRSYEQYF	TGCGCCAGCAGCCAAGGCAGGCTAGTATCGAGATCCTACGAGCAGTACTTC
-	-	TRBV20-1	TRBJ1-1	CSARARWSTEAFF	TGCAGTGCTAGAGCTCGGTGGAGCACTGAAGCTTTCTTT
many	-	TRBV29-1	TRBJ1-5	CSVVRTEGQPQHF	TGCAGCGTTGTGAGGACAGAGGGACAGCCCCAGCATTTT
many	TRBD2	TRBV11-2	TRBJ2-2	CASSRGLAGQTGELFF	TGTGCCAGCAGCCGAGGACTAGCGGGCCAAACCGGGGAGCTGTTTTTT
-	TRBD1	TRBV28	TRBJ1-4	CASAGGGLATSEKLFF	TGTGCCAGCGCAGGGGGGGGCCTTGCAACTAGTGAAAAACTGTTTTTT